The 23 T cell receptor beta chains listed next were all sequenced from one sample in a study of blood T cell repertoires in COVID-19. Only in-frame clones appear in the TCRdb table, and some are missing; sequencing was by immunoSEQ multiplex PCR. This sample has some 120,000 clones, with approximately 83% found just once. The sample was peripheral blood. The receptor set was obtained from a woman in her 70s with acute or convalescent COVID-19.

CDR3 residues: CASSPTTGNGYTF. CDR3 sequence (DNA): TGTGCCAGCTCACCGACGACAGGGAATGGCTACACCTTC. This chain uses TRBV18 with TRBJ1-2, with TRBD1 identical over 7 bases. CDR3 length equals 13 residues. The trim removed 3 bases at V and 6 bases at J, leaving 4 bases unmatched. The germline V gene encodes CDR1 KGHSH and CDR2 LQKENI.

This chain joins TRBV5-1 and TRBJ2-2; weak D call: TRBD1 (5 bases). The CDR3 runs 13 residues. Germline CDR1 reads SGHRS; CDR2 reads YFSETQ. V lost 4 bases and J lost 6, with 10 bases in between. The CDR3 loop reads CASSTLGAGELFF. The CDR3 DNA sequence: TGCGCCAGCAGCACCTTAGGGGCCGGGGAGCTGTTTTTT.

The V call is TRBV5-4, the J call TRBJ2-5; 8 nucleotides agree with TRBD1. Germline CDR1 and CDR2: SGHNT and YYREEE (reference sequence). J was trimmed by 7 bases and V by 2 bases; bases with no gene match: 10. The length of the CDR3 is 15 residues. The CDR3 loop reads CASSLRQGPRGTQYF. The DNA for the CDR3 is TGTGCCAGCAGCTTACGACAGGGGCCCCGGGGGACCCAGTACTTC. Based on the CDR3 plus reference TRBV5-4 and TRBJ2-5, the full variable domain is ETGVTQSPTHLIKTRGQQVTLRCSSQSGHNTVSWYQQALGQGPQFIFQYYREEENGRGNFPPRFSGLQFPNYSSELNVNALELDDSALYLCASSLRQGPRGTQYFGPGTRLLVL.

The V call is TRBV3-1 (or the pseudogene TRBV3-2), the J call TRBJ2-3, with 8 bases fitting TRBD2. Germline CDR1 and CDR2: LGHDT and YNNKEL (reference sequence). V shed 1 base and J 6 bases; nucleotides not matched to a gene: 12. The CDR3 is 17 residues long. The CDR3 protein is CASSQVTSGRRSDTQYF. In DNA, the CDR3 is TGTGCCAGCAGCCAAGTAACTAGCGGACGAAGGTCCGATACGCAGTATTTT.

The chain links TRBV30 to TRBJ1-2; D possibly corresponds to TRBD1 (6 bases). The CDR3 loop spans 13 amino acids. The V end was cut by 2 bases, the J end by 4 bases, with 11 bases between. Germline CDR1 GTSNPN, CDR2 SVGIG (reference sequence). The CDR3 is CAWSRDTGYGYTF. DNA for the CDR3: TGTGCCTGGAGTCGGGACACGGGCTATGGCTACACCTTC.

This clone has a single count. The chain has TRBV5-1 and TRBJ1-1; 7 nucleotides align to TRBD1. CDR1 SGHRS and CDR2 YFSETQ come from the germline V gene. The CDR3 is made up of 13 amino acids. The ends lost 4 bases at V and 4 bases at J; junction bases unmatched: 4. CDR3 protein: CASSEQGFTEAFF. The CDR3 coding sequence is TGCGCCAGCAGCGAACAGGGGTTCACTGAAGCTTTCTTT. Using reference TRBV5-1 and TRBJ1-1 for the parts outside the CDR3, the full variable domain is KAGVTQTPRYLIKTRGQQVTLSCSPISGHRSVSWYQQTPGQGLQFLFEYFSETQRNKGNFPGRFSGRQFSNSRSEMNVSTLELGDSALYLCASSEQGFTEAFFGQGTRLTVV.

In this sample, this clone turned up a few times. This chain uses TRBV18 with TRBJ1-1; 9 bases line up with TRBD1. The J segment lost 0 bases and the V segment lost 5 bases, leaving 7 bases of the junction unmatched. Per the germline V gene, CDR1 is KGHSH and CDR2 is LQKENI. CDR3 length equals 16 residues. The CDR3 nucleotides are TGTGCCAGCTCAGCCCGGGACAGGGTCATGAACACTGAAGCTTTCTTT. It encodes CASSARDRVMNTEAFF. The complete variable domain, with remaining parts taken from reference TRBV18 and TRBJ1-1, reads NAGVMQNPRHLVRRRGQEARLRCSPMKGHSHVYWYRQLPEEGLKFMVYLQKENIIDESGMPKERFSAEFPKEGPSILRIQQVVRGDSAAYFCASSARDRVMNTEAFFGQGTRLTVV.

This chain links TRBV5-4 with TRBJ1-6; 8 bases agree with TRBD1. V was pared by 3 bases and J by 8 bases, with 7 bases of the junction left unmatched. This CDR3 is 15 amino acids long. Germline V gene data show CDR1 as SGHNT and CDR2 as YYREEE (reference sequence). Written as DNA, the CDR3 is TGTGCCAGCAGCTCACGACAGGGGAGTCATTCACCCCTCCACTTT. It is translated as CASSSRQGSHSPLHF.

The chain combines TRBV30 with TRBJ1-4; 11 bases are shared with TRBD1. The CDR3 has 17 residues. CDR1 and CDR2 (germline): GTSNPN, SVGIG (reference sequence). J lost 7 bases, V lost 0 bases, and 10 bases had no gene match. The CDR3 here is CAWSVFWGQGEREKLFF. The CDR3 nucleotides are TGTGCCTGGAGTGTATTTTGGGGACAGGGGGAACGTGAAAAACTGTTTTTT.

The genes are TRBV21-1 and TRBJ2-5; the D call of TRBD1 is as the table states it, not checked on the DNA. TRBV21-1 is tagged as a pseudogene. This CDR3 has 15 residues. Here the CDR3 reads CASSFVDRARETQYF. Here the CDR3 DNA reads TGTGCCAGCAGCTTTGTGGACAGGGCGAGGGAGACCCAGTACTTC.

Comments on this clone: This sample also contains other DNA sequences that code for the same CDR3. The genes are TRBV3-1 (or the pseudogene TRBV3-2) and TRBJ2-3, with 10 nucleotides matching TRBD2. J was trimmed by 1 base and V by 1 base; bases with no gene match: 2. The CDR3 loop spans 16 amino acids. Germline V lookup: CDR1 LGHDT, CDR2 YNNKEL (reference sequence). CDR3 region: CASSQALAGGTDTQYF. The DNA of the CDR3 is TGTGCCAGCAGCCAAGCGCTAGCGGGAGGCACAGATACGCAGTATTTT.

This chain connects TRBV11-2 to TRBJ2-1, with no clear D. V shed 1 base and J shed 0 bases, with 19 bases lying between them. Germline-derived CDR1 and CDR2 are SGHAT and FQNNGV. The CDR3 spans 19 residues. CDR3 nucleotides: TGTGCCAGCAGCTTAGTTGCGAGCGAGCTAACCTCCTCCTACAATGAGCAGTTCTTC. Protein product: CASSLVASELTSSYNEQFF.

The table lists this clone with a count of one. The chain joins TRBV29-1 to TRBJ1-2; 9 bases match TRBD1. With V trimmed by 0 bases and J by 4 bases, 6 bases remained unmatched. This CDR3 comprises 15 residues. The germline V gene encodes CDR1 SQVTM and CDR2 ANQGSEA. As DNA, the CDR3 is TGCAGCGTTGAAGATCGGGGACAGGGCTCCTATGGCTACACCTTC. Encoded protein: CSVEDRGQGSYGYTF.

This clone was recorded once. The rearrangement joins TRBV12-3 or TRBV12-4 to TRBJ2-5, with a tentative D call TRBD1 (5 bases). V lost 4 bases to trimming and J lost 5 bases, with 11 bases between them. The CDR3 sequence is 13 residues long. CDR3 residues: CASSSPAGETQYF. The CDR3 bases are TGTGCCAGCAGTTCACCCGCAGGGGAGACCCAGTACTTC.

The rearrangement uses TRBV7-2 and TRBJ1-6, with D possibly being TRBD1 (5 bases). CDR3 length: 11 amino acids. The germline V gene has CDR1 SGHTA and CDR2 FQGNSA. The CDR3 loop reads CAAGLNSPLHF. CDR3 bases: TGTGCAGCAGGGTTGAATTCACCCCTCCACTTT.

V gene TRBV18 combines with J gene TRBJ2-7, with 11 bases identical to TRBD2. CDR3 length equals 18 residues. CDR1 and CDR2 (germline): KGHSH, LQKENI. Trimming removed 6 bases from V and 0 bases from J; junction bases left unmatched: 13. The CDR3 nucleotides are TGTGCCAGCTCCCCCCCCCTACTAGCGGGGGACAGCTCCTACGAGCAGTACTTC. Residues: CASSPPLLAGDSSYEQYF.

V gene TRBV5-6 combines with J gene TRBJ1-1, with 9 nucleotides matching TRBD1. From germline, CDR1 is SGHDT and CDR2 YYEEEE. The trim removed 3 bases at V and 4 bases at J, leaving 7 bases unmatched. This CDR3 contains 15 residues. CDR3 amino acids: CASSWGQGWGTEAFF. The CDR3 DNA follows: TGTGCCAGCAGCTGGGGACAGGGCTGGGGCACTGAAGCTTTCTTT.

The chain joins TRBV7-8 to TRBJ2-3; 8 bases align to TRBD2. This CDR3 has 15 amino acids. Germline V gives CDR1 SGHVS, CDR2 FQNEAQ. V was pared by 3 bases and J by 2 bases, with 4 bases of the junction left unmatched. This chain's CDR3 is CASSFSGDLTDTQYF. The CDR3 DNA follows: TGTGCCAGCAGCTTTAGCGGGGACCTCACAGATACGCAGTATTTT.

This clone showed up just a few times. The V and J genes are TRBV6-5 and TRBJ1-2; 7 bases agree with TRBD1. The CDR3 has 14 amino acids. Germline CDR1 is MNHEY and CDR2 is SVGAGI. V shed 7 bases and J 3 bases; nucleotides not matched to a gene: 8. CDR3 region: CASTNRGADYGYTF. CDR3 nucleotide sequence: TGTGCCAGCACCAACAGGGGCGCGGACTATGGCTACACCTTC.

The chain employs TRBV3-1 (or the pseudogene TRBV3-2) and TRBJ2-6; the D gene is possibly TRBD1 (6 bases). V shed 8 bases and J shed 2 bases, with 13 bases lying between them. This CDR3 contains 15 residues. Germline CDR1 is LGHDT and CDR2 is YNNKEL (reference sequence). DNA of the CDR3: TGTGCCAGCGTCGCGAGGGGGACTGGGGCCAACGTCCTGACTTTC. Translated, it gives CASVARGTGANVLTF.

The chain recombines TRBV9 with TRBJ1-1; D is ambiguous. CDR3 length: 12 amino acids. V was shortened by 0 bases and J by 7 bases, with 7 bases between the two germline ends. Germline V gene lookup returns CDR1 SGDLS and CDR2 YYNGEE. As DNA, the CDR3 is TGTGCCAGCAGCGTAGTTGGCCGTGAAGCTTTCTTT. It is translated as CASSVVGREAFF.

This clone was observed a few times. The chain couples TRBV19 to TRBJ1-1; D perhaps matches TRBD1 (5 bases). CDR1 is LNHDA, CDR2 SQIVND, per germline (reference sequence). The CDR3 is made up of 13 amino acids. Trimming pared 5 bases from V and 3 bases from J, leaving 10 bases between. CDR3 in amino acids: CASSSGWDTEAFF. Written as DNA, the CDR3 is TGTGCCAGTAGTTCAGGGTGGGACACTGAAGCTTTCTTT.

The chain couples TRBV7-9 to TRBJ2-7; D possibly corresponds to TRBD2 (6 bases). The length of the CDR3 is 12 residues. CDR1 is SEHNR, CDR2 FQNEAQ, per germline (reference sequence). Trimming removed 5 bases from V and 6 bases from J, with 11 bases in between. The CDR3 DNA is TGTGCCAGCAGCCCAGCGGAGGGCGAGCAGTACTTC. It yields the protein CASSPAEGEQYF.